These T cell receptor beta chains were read from a single sample in a study of control samples from healthy donors and cancer patients. Some clones are missing from TCRdb's copy, which holds only in-frame ones; the method was immunoSEQ multiplex PCR. The sample contains approximately 160,000 clones, about 90% of which appear only once. The specimen was blood. These receptors originate from a woman aged 25 to 39 in good health. Each CDR3 is given with its conserved first and last residue.

J: TRBJ2-7; length: 16; V: TRBV11-2; CDR3: CASSPASGGISYEQYF
J: TRBJ1-1; length: 15; V: TRBV7-2; CDR3: CASSLWWAGDTEAFF
J: TRBJ2-2; length: 15; V: TRBV30; CDR3: CAWGGLAGIGGELFF
J: TRBJ1-2; length: 15; V: TRBV20-1; CDR3: CSASMFGVGSYGHTF
J: TRBJ2-5; length: 14; V: TRBV15; CDR3: CATAGNRGLETQYF
J: TRBJ2-2; length: 12; V: TRBV27; CDR3: CASSLLGGELFF
J: TRBJ1-1; length: 17; V: TRBV14; CDR3: CASSHLTGGQGTTEAFF
J: TRBJ2-5; length: 16; V: TRBV6-2/TRBV6-3; CDR3: CASSRGLAGVSETQYF
J: TRBJ1-5; length: 15; V: TRBV5-6; CDR3: CASSRMEDSNQPQHF
J: TRBJ1-1; length: 12; V: TRBV29-1; CDR3: CSVEGLPTEAFF
J: TRBJ2-7; length: 13; V: TRBV2; CDR3: CASSAARRDEQYF
J: TRBJ1-5; length: 18; V: TRBV6-2/TRBV6-3; CDR3: CASSSRRSDRESRQPQHF
J: TRBJ2-3; length: 15; V: TRBV5-1; CDR3: CASSLVPRTTDTQYF
J: TRBJ2-3; length: 11; V: TRBV6-5; CDR3: CASSYRDTQYF
J: TRBJ2-1; length: 14; V: TRBV28; CDR3: CASISSGSHNEQFF
J: TRBJ2-3; length: 14; V: TRBV27; CDR3: CASSLVVGTDTQYF
J: TRBJ1-5; length: 13; V: TRBV5-6; CDR3: CASSLGGSKPQHF
J: TRBJ1-1; length: 14; V: TRBV25-1; CDR3: CASSEYIGETEAFF
J: TRBJ1-2; length: 14; V: TRBV4-1; CDR3: CASSQETGYYGYTF
J: TRBJ1-4; length: 11; V: TRBV20-1; CDR3: CSAMLGGELFF
J: TRBJ2-5; length: 10; V: TRBV5-4; CDR3: CASGKETQYF
J: TRBJ1-5; length: 15; V: TRBV19; CDR3: CASSPGHHSNQPQHF
J: TRBJ2-5; length: 13; V: TRBV7-9; CDR3: CASSRQGGETQYF
J: TRBJ2-1; length: 18; V: TRBV7-3; CDR3: CASSLGVGGSGSYNEQFF
J: TRBJ1-1; length: 13; V: TRBV28; CDR3: CASSLGRGGRAFF
J: TRBJ2-1; length: 13; V: TRBV27; CDR3: CASSLLNRERQFF
J: TRBJ2-6; length: 17; V: TRBV6-2/TRBV6-3; CDR3: CASSYTRTGTGANVLTF
J: TRBJ2-1; length: 15; V: TRBV14; CDR3: CASSRLAGEENEQFF
J: TRBJ2-3; length: 11; V: TRBV6-5; CDR3: CASHNGGTQYF
J: TRBJ2-7; length: 13; V: TRBV9; CDR3: CASSRDRGYEQYF